The TCR beta chain under discussion was sequenced for a study of blood T cell repertoires in COVID-19. On the study more broadly: COVID-19 samples from acute and convalescent phases originated in the United States, Italy and Spain.

Libraries were prepared by immunoSEQ multiplex PCR; TCRdb keeps only in-frame clonotypes and omits some of them. The top ten hold around 2% of the sample, which has about 360,000 clones, over 75% seen once. The CDR3 contains 14 residues. The V segment lost 2 bases and the J segment 2 bases; nucleotides outside the gene matches: 2. Germline V CDR1 and CDR2: SQVTM, ANQGSEA. Enrolled through a virtual design, the participants were between 18 and 89 years of age and came from about two dozen US areas. Clinical history as reported by participants underpinned cohort assignment. The specimen sequenced was PBMCs or T cells enriched from blood (not recorded which). This sequence joins TRBV29-1 and TRBJ1-5, with TRBD1 identical over 8 bases. The clonotype comes from a woman between 35 and 50 years old with acute COVID-19. In DNA, the CDR3 is TGCAGCGTTGAATCAGGGGGCGGCAATCAGCCCCAGCATTTT. Translated, it gives CSVESGGGNQPQHF.